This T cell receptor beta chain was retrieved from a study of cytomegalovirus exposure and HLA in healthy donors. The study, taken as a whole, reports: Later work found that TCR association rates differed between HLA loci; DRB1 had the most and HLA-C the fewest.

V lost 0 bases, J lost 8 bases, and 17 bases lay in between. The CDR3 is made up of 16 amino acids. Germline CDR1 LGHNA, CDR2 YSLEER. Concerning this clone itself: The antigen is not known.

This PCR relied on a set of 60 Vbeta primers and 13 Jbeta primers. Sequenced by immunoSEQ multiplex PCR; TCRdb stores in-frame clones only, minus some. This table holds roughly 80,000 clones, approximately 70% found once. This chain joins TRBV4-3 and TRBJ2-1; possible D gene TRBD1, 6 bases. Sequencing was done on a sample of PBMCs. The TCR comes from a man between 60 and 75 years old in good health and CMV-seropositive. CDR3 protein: CASSQDYRVFGDEQFF. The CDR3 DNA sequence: TGCGCCAGCAGCCAAGATTACAGGGTCTTCGGCGATGAGCAGTTCTTC.